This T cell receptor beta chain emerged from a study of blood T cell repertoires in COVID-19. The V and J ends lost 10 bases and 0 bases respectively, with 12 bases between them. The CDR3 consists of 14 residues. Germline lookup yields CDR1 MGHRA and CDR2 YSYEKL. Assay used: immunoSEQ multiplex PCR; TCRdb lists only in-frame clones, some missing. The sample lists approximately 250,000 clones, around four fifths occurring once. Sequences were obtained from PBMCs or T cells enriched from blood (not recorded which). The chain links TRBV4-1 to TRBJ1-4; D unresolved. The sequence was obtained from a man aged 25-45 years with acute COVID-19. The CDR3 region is CATKSRATNEKLFF. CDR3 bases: TGCGCCACAAAGTCCCGGGCAACTAATGAAAAACTGTTTTTT.